A selection of T cell receptor beta chains follows, all from one sample in a study of T cells in narcolepsy. Clones were sequenced by immunoSEQ multiplex PCR, and TCRdb holds only the in-frame ones, with some missing. The top ten hold about 1.3% of the sample, which has over 30,000 clones, more than 80% seen once. The source material was CD45RA- memory CD4+ T cells from PBMCs. The receptors here all came from a human donor with narcolepsy. The conserved cysteine and the conserved F or W are not part of the CDR3 here.

TRBV9,TRBJ2-1,ASSVVAEPYGEQF
TRBV18,TRBJ1-3,ASSRDSDSGNTIY
TRBV29-1,TRBJ1-5,SVGSSNQPQH
TRBV28,TRBJ1-4,ASSRTGGDEKLF
TRBV4-1,TRBJ1-3,ASSLPSGSGNTIY
TRBV6-1,TRBJ1-5,ASRTGVANQPQH
TRBV30,TRBJ1-6,AWSVGFGDNSPLH
TRBV5-4,TRBJ1-2,ASSLGGAGQGYGYT
TRBV29-1,TRBJ2-1,SVQRGSSYNEQF
TRBV27,TRBJ2-1,ASRTGGFNNEQF
TRBV7-2,TRBJ1-1,ASSLVKAEAF
TRBV11-2,TRBJ2-7,ASSLHYEQY
TRBV5-1,TRBJ2-3,ASSPTSGGAGDTQY
TRBV29-1,TRBJ2-5,SVEQGALKTQY
TRBV30,TRBJ2-7,AWSVGIYYEQY
TRBV25-1,TRBJ1-2,ASGRGWAVYGYT
TRBV11-2,TRBJ1-2,ASSGQPSNYGYT
TRBV27,TRBJ1-1,ASSLGTRGAEAF
TRBV7-2,TRBJ1-5,ASSLEGRQPQH
TRBV5-1,TRBJ2-3,ASSTGQGITPADTQY
TRBV20-1,TRBJ2-1,SASFPGLVL
TRBV30,TRBJ1-6,AWSVLGLGSPLH
TRBV5-6,TRBJ1-2,ASSPGRSYGYT
TRBV6-1,TRBJ2-1,ATLRAPGAGEQF
TRBV5-1,TRBJ1-4,ASSYGGSSGNNEKLF
TRBV7-9,TRBJ1-4,ATSDRGNNEKLF
TRBV28,TRBJ2-1,ASRATGHYNEQF
TRBV27,TRBJ1-6,ASSVLTGGNSPLH
TRBV7-8,TRBJ1-1,ASSLGAGSEAF
TRBV15,TRBJ1-4,ATSRDRVGRKLF
TRBV28,TRBJ1-5,ASRDSNQPQH
TRBV29-1,TRBJ1-1,SVERAPGAF
TRBV28,TRBJ1-1,ASMATGGAF
TRBV11-2,TRBJ1-5,ASSLEGYNQPQH
TRBV30,TRBJ1-2,AWGGQGAPSGYT
TRBV15,TRBJ2-1,ATSRDLAGGPTEQF
TRBV5-8,TRBJ2-3,ASSPLPGTGGVDTQY
TRBV6-5,TRBJ1-2,ASSMAGGRVYGYT
TRBV5-4,TRBJ1-4,ASSLTVGGGDEKLF
TRBV19,TRBJ1-5,ASSQGPEGNQPQH
TRBV28,TRBJ1-1,AAGGSRTEAF
TRBV29-1,TRBJ1-2,SVPRGGARGYT
TRBV4-2,TRBJ2-4,ASSPMASEAQY
TRBV7-9,TRBJ2-3,ASSLPGTSGAGTDTQY
TRBV6-5,TRBJ1-2,ASSPGQGRYT
TRBV7-2,TRBJ1-5,ASSLGRTGVLVQPQH
TRBV9,TRBJ1-1,ASSVAFNTEAF
TRBV5-1,TRBJ1-6,ASSPSTGTESGSPLH
TRBV5-5,TRBJ1-2,ASSLEVGTTGYT
TRBV30,TRBJ2-5,AWGRGSKETQY
TRBV25-1,TRBJ2-1,ASSVPGGYNEQF
TRBV9,TRBJ2-3,ASSPAPGSRTDTQY
TRBV5-1,TRBJ1-6,ASSLVGGPGVSPLH
TRBV4-1,TRBJ1-2,ASSQIRQDIYGYT
TRBV23-1,TRBJ1-2,ASSRIDGGEADGYT
TRBV15,TRBJ2-1,ATSREGQGGNEQF
TRBV30,TRBJ2-5,ALMTGEYQETQY